One and the same sample provided the 14 T cell receptor beta chains below, sequenced in a study of CD8 T cells in ankylosing spondylitis. Study observations and caveats: Blood from ankylosing spondylitis patients appeared to carry a characteristic eight-variant TCR beta motif.

No antigen has been identified for these receptors. TCRdb analysed the 5' RACE reads with MiXCR anew, one entry per CDR3 protein. Found here are 800,000 to 900,000 distinct CDR3 sequences, 12% of them singletons; the top ten hold more than 0.5%. Sequencing was done on a sample of blood, either unsorted or a sorted T cell fraction (not recorded which). These receptors originate from a male donor with ankylosing spondylitis.

This clonotype was detected only a few times. The CDR3 coding sequence is TGCAGTGCCGAGACAAGACAGGGGGCATCAGATACGCAGTATTTT. It is translated as CSAETRQGASDTQYF. This sequence joins TRBV20-1 and TRBJ2-3, with 10 bases identical to TRBD1. V shed 6 bases, J shed 4 bases, and the junction held 10 bases outside the gene matches. CDR1 DFQATT and CDR2 SNEGSKA come from the germline V gene (reference sequence). CDR3 length: 15 residues.

The rearrangement joins TRBV20-1 to TRBJ2-5; D unresolved. The germline CDR1 and CDR2 sequences are DFQATT and SNEGSKA (reference sequence). Trimming removed 4 bases from V and 2 bases from J, with 20 bases in between. The CDR3 extends over 16 amino acids. CDR3 amino acids: CSATLQTAGLQETQYF. DNA of the CDR3: TGCAGTGCTACCCTACAGACGGCAGGTCTGCAAGAGACCCAGTACTTC.

This clonotype appeared many times. The chain links TRBV7-9 to TRBJ2-5; no clear D gene. CDR3 size: 14 residues. Between the trimmed V and J ends, which lost 0 bases and 0 bases, there was a span of 5 bases. Germline CDR1 SEHNR, CDR2 FQNEAQ (reference sequence). This CDR3 is CASSLAADQETQYF. The CDR3 DNA is TGTGCCAGCAGCTTAGCGGCAGACCAAGAGACCCAGTACTTC.

Details on this clonotype: A far larger clone lies a single base away; this is likely a read error. The chain has TRBV5-1 and TRBJ2-7; D is perhaps TRBD1 (5 bases). This CDR3 contains 13 residues. In germline, CDR1 is SGHRS, CDR2 YFSETQ. The ends were cut back, 0 bases at V and 6 bases at J, with 10 bases in the middle. Here the CDR3 reads CASSLGQTCEQYF. Here the CDR3 DNA reads TGCGCCAGCAGCTTGGGACAGACCTGCGAGCAGTACTTC.

This chain links TRBV5-1 with TRBJ1-4; D not resolved. The CDR3 has 13 amino acids. The germline V gene encodes CDR1 SGHRS and CDR2 YFSETQ. Trimming stripped 4 bases from V and 4 bases from J, with 8 bases between. As DNA, the CDR3 is TGCGCCAGCAGCACAAACCGTAATGAAAAACTGTTTTTT. This encodes CASSTNRNEKLFF.

This CDR3 reads CASSRGPNEKLFF. CDR3 DNA sequence: TGTGCCAGCAGCCGAGGACCCAATGAAAAACTGTTTTTT. The chain carries TRBV7-6 and TRBJ1-4; D not certain. The V gene lost 5 bases and the J gene lost 5 bases, with 9 bases spanning the gap. Germline V gene data show CDR1 as SGHVS and CDR2 as FNYEAQ. The CDR3 extends over 13 amino acids.

This clonotype was detected many times. The V gene is TRBV10-3, the J gene TRBJ2-2; the D gene is possibly TRBD2 (6 bases). The ends were cut back, 5 bases at V and 2 bases at J, with 15 bases in the middle. This CDR3 spans 16 amino acids. The germline gives CDR1 ENHRY, CDR2 SYGVKD. The CDR3 DNA sequence: TGTGCCATCAGTACCTGGGGGACTCCAAACACCGGGGAGCTGTTTTTT. It yields the protein CAISTWGTPNTGELFF.

As regards this clonotype: A much larger clone differs by one base, so this may be a read error. This chain's CDR3 is CSVGTGYNKQFF. The CDR3 DNA reads as TGCAGCGTAGGAACAGGGTACAATAAGCAGTTCTTC. The V and J genes are TRBV29-1 and TRBJ2-1; perhaps TRBD1 as D (6 bases). The length of the CDR3 is 12 residues. Germline V gives CDR1 SQVTM, CDR2 ANQGSEA.

This clonotype has just a few counts. The chain is built from TRBV5-8 and TRBJ1-2; the D gene is possibly TRBD1 (5 bases). CDR1 is SGHTS, CDR2 YDEGEE, per germline. V lost 6 bases and J 1 base, leaving 13 bases between the germline ends. The CDR3 runs to 14 residues. The CDR3 loop reads CASTWGYLNYGYTF. The CDR3 coding sequence is TGTGCCAGCACCTGGGGGTATCTTAACTATGGCTACACCTTC.

This clonotype was counted between two and nine times. The V call is TRBV5-1, the J call TRBJ2-1; D unresolved. Trimming took off 0 bases at V and 9 bases at J, with 10 bases between the two ends. CDR1 and CDR2 from the germline V gene are SGHRS and YFSETQ. There are 13 residues in the CDR3. CDR3 DNA: TGCGCCAGCAGCTTGGACTTCTTCGGTGAGCAGTTCTTC. Translated: CASSLDFFGEQFF. Variable domain in full (rest from reference TRBV5-1 and TRBJ2-1): KAGVTQTPRYLIKTRGQQVTLSCSPISGHRSVSWYQQTPGQGLQFLFEYFSETQRNKGNFPGRFSGRQFSNSRSEMNVSTLELGDSALYLCASSLDFFGEQFFGPGTRLTVL.

This clonotype has at least ten counts. V is TRBV5-6 and J is TRBJ2-3, with D possibly matching TRBD2 (6 bases). The CDR3 sequence is 12 residues long. Trimming cost V 5 bases and J 15 bases, with 19 bases left between them. Per germline, CDR1 SGHDT and CDR2 YYEEEE. The CDR3 region has the DNA TGTGCCAGCAGTTCCACCGGGACTTTCATTTATTTT. Translated, it gives CASSSTGTFIYF.

This clonotype was seen only a few times. This chain joins TRBV12-3 or TRBV12-4 and TRBJ2-7, with TRBD2 matching 9 bases. After removal of 4 bases from V and 2 bases from J, the junction contained 6 bases not matched to a gene. The CDR3 runs 15 residues. CDR3 amino acids: CASSSRGRGAYEQYF. The CDR3 coding sequence is TGTGCCAGCAGTTCCCGCGGGAGGGGGGCCTACGAGCAGTACTTC.

In its sample, this clonotype was seen a few times. V gene TRBV24-1 combines with J gene TRBJ2-1; D gene ambiguous. V lost 5 bases and J 5 bases, leaving 12 bases between the germline ends. Germline V lookup: CDR1 KGHDR, CDR2 SFDVKD. The CDR3 length is 14 residues. The CDR3 region is CATSGLESHNEQFF. Here the CDR3 DNA reads TGTGCCACCAGTGGGTTAGAATCCCACAATGAGCAGTTCTTC.

The V gene is TRBV5-1, the J gene TRBJ1-2; no firm D call. The CDR3 totals 14 residues. The V end lost 0 bases, the J end lost 2 bases, and 8 bases lay between the germline ends. The germline V gene has CDR1 SGHRS and CDR2 YFSETQ. DNA for the CDR3: TGCGCCAGCAGCTTGGTCGGGAACAACTATGGCTACACCTTC. This translates into CASSLVGNNYGYTF.